One and the same sample provided the 32 T cell receptor beta chains below, sequenced in a study of radiation and T cells in renal cell carcinoma. Time point of the sample: blood 2 weeks post-SBRT. Regarding treatment: 15 Gy SBRT to primary tumor, nephrectomy 4 weeks later. The table came from immunoSEQ multiplex PCR; TCRdb's copy has only in-frame clones and leaves some out. The table records around 120,000 clones, approximately 80% of them present only once. Here the sequenced sample was blood, taken from a patient whose treatment included radiotherapy and nephrectomy. The source of these receptors is a woman aged 60-70 years with renal cell carcinoma.

The V call is TRBV5-1, the J call TRBJ2-3; either TRBD1 or TRBD2 may fit D (6 bases each). Germline lookup yields CDR1 SGHRS and CDR2 YFSETQ. Trimming removed 4 bases at V and 1 base at J, with 13 bases between. The length of the CDR3 is 15 residues. DNA of the CDR3: TGCGCCAGCAGCGAGGGGGGCTTTGGCACAGATACGCAGTATTTT. This sequence encodes CASSEGGFGTDTQYF.

The CDR3 DNA follows: TGTGCCAGCAGTGAAGCTGGGCAAAATCAGCCCCAGCATTTT. This codes for CASSEAGQNQPQHF. This chain links TRBV2 with TRBJ1-5; D is undetermined. Per germline, CDR1 SNHLY and CDR2 FYNNEI. CDR3 length equals 14 residues. The V end was cut by 0 bases, the J end by 4 bases, with 7 bases between.

The CDR3: CASSRLDRGGNQPQHF. CDR3 DNA: TGTGCCAGCAGTCGCCTCGACAGGGGTGGCAATCAGCCCCAGCATTTT. The chain has TRBV5-6 and TRBJ1-5; TRBD1 matches at 8 bases. V dropped 5 bases and J dropped 2; count of bases not matched to a gene: 9. The germline CDR1 and CDR2 sequences are SGHDT and YYEEEE. The CDR3 is 16 amino acids.

The chain couples TRBV4-3 to TRBJ1-1; D may be TRBD1 (6 bases). The V end was cut by 4 bases, the J end by 2 bases, with 11 bases between. Per germline, CDR1 LGHNA and CDR2 YSLEER. The CDR3 length is 14 residues. The CDR3 here is CASSLGQSNTEAFF. CDR3 sequence (DNA): TGCGCCAGCAGCCTCGGACAGTCAAACACTGAAGCTTTCTTT.

The V gene is TRBV10-2, the J gene TRBJ2-7, with no clear D. The CDR3 runs to 11 residues. Germline V gene lookup returns CDR1 WSHSY and CDR2 SAAADI. Trimming shortened V by 0 bases and J by 4 bases, and 1 base separated the two germline ends. The CDR3 sequence is CASSESYEQYF. CDR3 nucleotides: TGCGCCAGCAGTGAGTCATACGAGCAGTACTTC.

The chain carries TRBV7-9 and TRBJ2-3; no firm D call. The CDR3 consists of 12 residues. V gave up 2 bases and J gave up 8 bases, with 8 bases separating them. Germline V gene data show CDR1 as SEHNR and CDR2 as FQNEAQ (reference sequence). The CDR3 here is CASSLIIGTQYF. The CDR3 DNA is TGTGCCAGCAGCTTAATAATCGGTACGCAGTATTTT.

The J gene is TRBJ2-1, the V gene TRBV5-1, with TRBD2 matching over 7 bases. The CDR3 loop spans 14 amino acids. The V and J ends lost 1 base and 13 bases, in that order; junction bases with no gene match: 11. Germline CDR1 and CDR2: SGHRS and YFSETQ. The CDR3 sequence: CASSLSVTSEPQFF. Written as DNA, the CDR3 is TGCGCCAGCAGCTTGTCGGTCACTAGCGAACCCCAGTTCTTC.

As to this clone: Other DNA variants within this sample encode the same CDR3. This chain links TRBV5-1 with TRBJ2-3; D gene uncertain. Germline CDR1 and CDR2: SGHRS and YFSETQ. The CDR3 consists of 15 residues. Trimming removed 0 bases at V and 0 bases at J, with 8 bases between. The CDR3 DNA is TGCGCCAGCAGCTTGGAGTGGGGAAGCACAGATACGCAGTATTTT. This translates into CASSLEWGSTDTQYF.

This chain links TRBV19 with TRBJ2-7, with a weak D call TRBD2 (6 bases). The V gene's germline CDR1 is LNHDA and CDR2 SQIVND (reference sequence). The CDR3 has 14 amino acids. V dropped 4 bases and J dropped 5 bases, with 15 bases sitting between them. CDR3 loop: CASSKVGSRNEQYF. The CDR3 region has the DNA TGTGCCAGTAGTAAGGTCGGGAGCAGGAACGAGCAGTACTTC.

The gene calls are TRBV7-2 and TRBJ1-1; 7 nucleotides line up with TRBD1. The CDR3 runs 18 residues. Germline values: CDR1 SGHTA, CDR2 FQGNSA. J lost 0 bases, V lost 5 bases, and 15 bases had no gene match. CDR3 in amino acids: CASSQGGGQLYMNTEAFF. CDR3 sequence (DNA): TGTGCCAGCAGCCAGGGGGGGGGACAGCTTTACATGAACACTGAAGCTTTCTTT.

V is TRBV5-8 and J is TRBJ2-6; a possible D gene is TRBD2 (5 bases). Trimming left V 9 bases short and J 0 bases short, with 10 bases between. Germline CDR1 and CDR2: SGHTS and YDEGEE. The CDR3 totals 14 residues. The CDR3 loop reads CATLRDSGANVLTF. For the CDR3, the DNA is TGTGCCACCCTTCGGGACTCTGGGGCCAACGTCCTGACTTTC.

V usage is TRBV7-6 and J usage is TRBJ1-1; no firm D call. The germline gives CDR1 SGHVS, CDR2 FNYEAQ. Trimming cost V 1 base and J 3 bases, with 6 bases left between them. The CDR3 is 13 amino acids. CDR3 in amino acids: CASSLEVYTEAFF. Here the CDR3 DNA reads TGTGCCAGCAGCTTAGAGGTGTACACTGAAGCTTTCTTT. Full variable domain (missing parts from reference TRBV7-6 and TRBJ1-1): GAGVSQSPRYKVTKRGQDVALRCDPISGHVSLYWYRQALGQGPEFLTYFNYEAQQDKSGLPNDRFSAERPEGSISTLTIQRTEQRDSAMYRCASSLEVYTEAFFGQGTRLTVV.

Only a few counts were recorded for this clone. V is TRBV19 and J is TRBJ1-2; 10 nucleotides agree with TRBD1. Germline V gene sequence: CDR1 LNHDA, CDR2 SQIVND (reference sequence). J gave up 8 bases and V 3 bases, and 3 bases lay outside the gene matches. This CDR3 is built from 13 residues. This CDR3 reads CASSIDRGHGYTF. CDR3 sequence (DNA): TGTGCCAGTAGTATTGACAGGGGGCACGGCTACACCTTC.

CDR3 bases: TGTGCCAGCAGGGACACAGGGGATCAGCCCCAGCATTTT. This gives the protein CASRDTGDQPQHF. This chain joins TRBV2 and TRBJ1-5; 7 bases line up with TRBD1. CDR1 and CDR2 (germline): SNHLY, FYNNEI. This CDR3 is built from 13 residues. Trimming took 6 bases from V and 5 from J; bases not matched to a gene: 4.

The CDR3, as DNA: TGTGCCAGCAAACAGGGGGCGCGGGTTGAAAAACTGTTTTTT. Translated, it gives CASKQGARVEKLFF. This sequence joins TRBV27 and TRBJ1-4, with 9 bases identical to TRBD1. Losses at the gene ends were 7 bases for V and 7 bases for J; bases not matched to a gene: 7. Germline V gene lookup returns CDR1 MNHEY and CDR2 SMNVEV (reference sequence). This CDR3 is built from 14 residues.

This chain joins TRBV6-5 and TRBJ2-7, with 9 positions matching TRBD1. There are 15 residues in the CDR3. The V gene's germline CDR1 is MNHEY and CDR2 SVGAGI. Losses at the gene ends were 6 bases for V and 2 bases for J; bases not matched to a gene: 8. The chain's CDR3 is CASSGPGTGTYEQYF. As DNA, the CDR3 is TGTGCCAGCAGCGGCCCCGGGACAGGGACCTACGAGCAGTACTTC.

V is TRBV5-1 and J is TRBJ2-7; D is possibly TRBD1 or TRBD2 (5 bases each). Germline assignment: CDR1 SGHRS and CDR2 YFSETQ. V was shortened by 4 bases and J by 0 bases, with 17 bases between the two germline ends. The CDR3 sequence is 16 residues long. This chain's CDR3 is CASSPGTAGYSYEQYF. The CDR3 nucleotides are TGCGCCAGCAGCCCAGGGACGGCTGGATACTCCTACGAGCAGTACTTC.

This clone turned up a few times. The chain uses TRBV15 and TRBJ1-5; no reliable D call. The CDR3 sequence is 13 residues long. Germline V lookup: CDR1 LNHNV, CDR2 YYDKDF (reference sequence). V shed 0 bases and J shed 5 bases, with 5 bases lying between them. The CDR3 coding sequence is TGTGCCACCAGCAGAGATCTGGATCAGCCCCAGCATTTT. Its translation is CATSRDLDQPQHF.

As DNA, the CDR3 is TGTGCCAGCAGCTTAGCGCTGAACCGCCCGTACACCGGGGAGCTGTTTTTT. Protein product: CASSLALNRPYTGELFF. The V call is TRBV7-9, the J call TRBJ2-2; D uncertain. Germline-derived CDR1 and CDR2 are SEHNR and FQNEAQ (reference sequence). The CDR3 extends over 17 amino acids. V lost 0 bases to trimming and J lost 3 bases, with 14 bases between them.

This sequence joins TRBV28 and TRBJ1-3; no clear D gene. This CDR3 is 14 amino acids long. V was clipped by 2 bases and J by 0 bases, with 5 bases between them. Looked up from germline, CDR1 is MDHEN and CDR2 is SYDVKM. The CDR3 DNA sequence: TGTGCCAGCAGTTTACCAAGCTCTGGAAACACCATATATTTT. As protein: CASSLPSSGNTIYF.

This clone was seen once. V and J are TRBV28 and TRBJ1-4, with 10 bases aligning to TRBD1. V lost 6 bases to trimming and J lost 11 bases; unmatched junction nucleotides: 15. The CDR3 loop spans 16 amino acids. Germline V gene lookup returns CDR1 MDHEN and CDR2 SYDVKM. The CDR3 coding sequence is TGTGCCAGCAGCCTATCCACAGACAGGGGGCTCAACAAACTGTTTTTT. This codes for CASSLSTDRGLNKLFF.

The chain is built from TRBV5-4 and TRBJ2-6, with TRBD1 matching over 10 bases. The J segment lost 2 bases and the V segment lost 7 bases, leaving 12 bases of the junction unmatched. Germline-derived CDR1 and CDR2 are SGHNT and YYREEE (reference sequence). CDR3 length: 18 residues. The CDR3 sequence: CASFLRQGAPTGANVLTF. The CDR3, as DNA: TGTGCCAGCTTTTTACGACAGGGGGCTCCCACTGGGGCCAACGTCCTGACTTTC.

This clone occurred a few times. The chain links TRBV19 to TRBJ1-3, with unresolved D. The CDR3 is made up of 19 amino acids. Germline V gives CDR1 LNHDA, CDR2 SQIVND (reference sequence). Trimming cost V 3 bases and J 0 bases, with 21 bases left between them. This chain's CDR3 is CASSIPLAERPDSGNTIYF. The CDR3 nucleotides read TGTGCCAGTAGTATCCCCCTCGCGGAAAGGCCCGACTCTGGAAACACCATATATTTT.

This chain links TRBV6-1 with TRBJ1-2; no definite D call. CDR1 and CDR2 from the germline V gene are MNHNS and SASEGT. Trimming pared 0 bases from V and 4 bases from J, leaving 6 bases between. The CDR3 extends over 13 amino acids. CDR3 DNA: TGTGCCAGCAGTGAAGCGGGGTTCTATGGCTACACCTTC. Encoded protein: CASSEAGFYGYTF.

The chain has TRBV19 and TRBJ1-1; 7 nucleotides align to TRBD1. The trim removed 9 bases at V and 1 base at J, leaving 8 bases unmatched. This CDR3 comprises 14 residues. In germline, CDR1 is LNHDA, CDR2 SQIVND (reference sequence). CDR3 DNA sequence: TGTGCCAGCGAACCGACAGGGACGAACACTGAAGCTTTCTTT. Translation: CASEPTGTNTEAFF.

For the CDR3, the DNA is TGTGCCAGCAGCTCCGAGGGGACAGAACGCAGGACTGGGGCCAACGTCCTGACTTTC. Translation gives CASSSEGTERRTGANVLTF. The rearrangement joins TRBV7-2 to TRBJ2-6; 7 nucleotides match TRBD1. The CDR3 sequence is 19 residues long. The V and J ends lost 4 bases and 2 bases, in that order; junction bases with no gene match: 14. Germline V gives CDR1 SGHTA, CDR2 FQGNSA.

The chain recombines TRBV7-9 with TRBJ2-3; either TRBD1 or TRBD2 may fit D (6 bases each). The germline CDR1 and CDR2 sequences are SEHNR and FQNEAQ (reference sequence). The CDR3 is made up of 13 amino acids. Between the trimmed V and J ends, which lost 8 bases and 4 bases, there was a span of 13 bases. In DNA form, the CDR3 reads TGTGCCAGCCCCAGGGGCGGGGCAGATACGCAGTATTTT. As protein: CASPRGGADTQYF.

The gene calls are TRBV7-9 and TRBJ2-5; no definite D call. The CDR3 is 13 amino acids. Trimming stripped 5 bases from V and 2 bases from J, with 9 bases between. Germline V gene lookup returns CDR1 SEHNR and CDR2 FQNEAQ (reference sequence). The CDR3 nucleotides are TGTGCCAGCAGCGTGACACTACAAGAGACCCAGTACTTC. It codes for CASSVTLQETQYF.

To note about this clone: This is likely a read error, given that the CDR3 carries no conserved phenylalanine or tryptophan at its end. This chain uses TRBV7-9 with TRBJ1-1, with D tentatively TRBD1 (5 bases). The CDR3 runs 16 residues. Germline-derived CDR1 and CDR2 are SEHNR and FQNEAQ (reference sequence). V lost 3 bases and J 6 bases, leaving 20 bases between the germline ends. CDR3 sequence (DNA): TGTGCCAGCAGCTTGGGGTTAATGGGGCTTGTTCCTGAAGCTTTCTCT. Translated: CASSLGLMGLVPEAFS.

The chain is built from TRBV25-1 and TRBJ1-1; D not certain. This CDR3 is 13 amino acids long. Looked up from germline, CDR1 is MGHDK and CDR2 is SYGVNS. V dropped 8 bases and J dropped 5 bases, with 15 bases sitting between them. DNA of the CDR3: TGTGCCAGCCAAATCGGTCTTGGGACTGAAGCTTTCTTT. Its translation is CASQIGLGTEAFF.

V usage is TRBV5-1 and J usage is TRBJ1-6, with a tentative D call TRBD1 (6 bases). The V gene's germline CDR1 is SGHRS and CDR2 YFSETQ. V lost 0 bases to trimming and J lost 8 bases, with 12 bases between them. This CDR3 has 15 residues. In DNA, the CDR3 is TGCGCCAGCAGCTTGGAAGGCCAGGGGCATTCACCCCTCCACTTT. The encoded protein is CASSLEGQGHSPLHF.

The CDR3 DNA is TGTGCCAGCAGCGAACAGGGGGCTTCGTATGGAAACACCATATATTTT. Its protein product is CASSEQGASYGNTIYF. The gene calls are TRBV9 and TRBJ1-3, with 9 bases aligning to TRBD1. V shed 3 bases and J 3 bases; nucleotides not matched to a gene: 7. Germline V lookup: CDR1 SGDLS, CDR2 YYNGEE. This CDR3 is 16 amino acids long.